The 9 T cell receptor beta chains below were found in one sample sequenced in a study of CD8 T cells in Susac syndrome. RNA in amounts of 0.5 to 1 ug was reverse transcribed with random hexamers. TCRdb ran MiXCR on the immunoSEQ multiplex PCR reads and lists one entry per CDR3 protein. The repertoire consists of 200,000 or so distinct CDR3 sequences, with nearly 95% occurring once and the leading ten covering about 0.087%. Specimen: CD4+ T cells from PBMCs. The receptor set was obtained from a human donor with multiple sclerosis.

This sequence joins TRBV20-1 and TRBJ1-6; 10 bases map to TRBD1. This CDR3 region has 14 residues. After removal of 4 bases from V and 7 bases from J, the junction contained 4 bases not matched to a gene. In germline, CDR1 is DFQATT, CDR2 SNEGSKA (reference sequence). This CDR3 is CSANAGQGNSPLHF. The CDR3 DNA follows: TGCAGTGCTAACGCGGGACAGGGGAATTCACCCCTCCACTTT.

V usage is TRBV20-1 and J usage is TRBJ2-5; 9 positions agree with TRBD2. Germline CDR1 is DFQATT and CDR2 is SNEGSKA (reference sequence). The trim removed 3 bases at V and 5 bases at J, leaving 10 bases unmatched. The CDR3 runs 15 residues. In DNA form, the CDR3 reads TGCAGTGCTAGCGACGCGGGAGGGGGCCGGGAGACCCAGTACTTC. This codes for CSASDAGGGRETQYF.

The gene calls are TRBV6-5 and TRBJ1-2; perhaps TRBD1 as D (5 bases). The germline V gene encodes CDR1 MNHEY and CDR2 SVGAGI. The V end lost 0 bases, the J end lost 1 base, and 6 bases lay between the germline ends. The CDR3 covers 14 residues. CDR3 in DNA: TGTGCCAGCAGTTACTCGGGGGGTAACTATGGCTACACCTTC. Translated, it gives CASSYSGGNYGYTF.

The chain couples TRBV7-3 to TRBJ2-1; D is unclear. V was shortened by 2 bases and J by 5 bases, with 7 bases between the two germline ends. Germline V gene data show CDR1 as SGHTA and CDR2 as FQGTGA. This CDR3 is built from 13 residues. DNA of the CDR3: TGTGCCAGCAGCTTAGGTCCTGACAATGAGCAGTTCTTC. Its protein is CASSLGPDNEQFF.

CDR3 sequence (DNA): TGTGCCAGCAGAAGGACTAGCGGGTTTTCAGATACGCAGTATTTT. Translated, it gives CASRRTSGFSDTQYF. J is TRBJ2-3 and V is TRBV27; 11 nucleotides line up with TRBD2. From germline, CDR1 is MNHEY and CDR2 SMNVEV (reference sequence). The junction had 6 bases not matched to a gene; V was cut back by 6 bases and J by 4 bases. This CDR3 is built from 15 residues.

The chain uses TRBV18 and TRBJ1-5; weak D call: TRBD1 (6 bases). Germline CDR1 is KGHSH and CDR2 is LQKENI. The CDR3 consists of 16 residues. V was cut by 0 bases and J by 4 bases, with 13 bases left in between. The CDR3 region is CASSPPGRGENQPQHF. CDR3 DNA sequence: TGTGCCAGCTCACCACCCGGCAGGGGAGAAAATCAGCCCCAGCATTTT.

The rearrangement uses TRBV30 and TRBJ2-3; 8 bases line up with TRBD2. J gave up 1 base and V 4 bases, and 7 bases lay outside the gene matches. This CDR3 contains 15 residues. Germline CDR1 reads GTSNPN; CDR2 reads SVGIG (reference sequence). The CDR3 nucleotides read TGTGCCTGGACGGCGGGGGGCCCCGGCACAGATACGCAGTATTTT. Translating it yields CAWTAGGPGTDTQYF. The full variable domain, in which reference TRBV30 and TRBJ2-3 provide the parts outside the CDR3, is SQTIHQWPATLVQPVGSPLSLECTVEGTSNPNLYWYRQAAGRGLQLLFYSVGIGQISSEVPQNLSASRPQDRQFILSSKKLLLSDSGFYLCAWTAGGPGTDTQYFGPGTRLTVL.

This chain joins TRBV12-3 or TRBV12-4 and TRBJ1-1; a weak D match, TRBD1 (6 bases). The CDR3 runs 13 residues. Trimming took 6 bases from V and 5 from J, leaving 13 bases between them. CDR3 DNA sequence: TGTGCCAGCAGCTCAAACAGGGTGACTGAAGCTTTCTTT. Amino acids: CASSSNRVTEAFF.

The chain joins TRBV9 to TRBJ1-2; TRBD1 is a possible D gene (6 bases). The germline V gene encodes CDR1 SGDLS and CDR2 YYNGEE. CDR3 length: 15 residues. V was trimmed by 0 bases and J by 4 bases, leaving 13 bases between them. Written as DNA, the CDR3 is TGTGCCAGCAGCGTAGATAACAGGGCGACCTATGGCTACACCTTC. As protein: CASSVDNRATYGYTF.